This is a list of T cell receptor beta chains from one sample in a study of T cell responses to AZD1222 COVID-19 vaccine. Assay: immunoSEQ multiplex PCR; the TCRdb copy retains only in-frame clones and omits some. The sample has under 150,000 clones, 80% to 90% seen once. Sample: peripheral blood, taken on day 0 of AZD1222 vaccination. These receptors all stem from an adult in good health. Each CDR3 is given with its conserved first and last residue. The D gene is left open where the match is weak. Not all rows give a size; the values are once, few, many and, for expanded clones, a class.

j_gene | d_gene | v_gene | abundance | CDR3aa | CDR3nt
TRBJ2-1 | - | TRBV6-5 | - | CASGRLTYRGHEQFF | TGTGCCAGCGGGAGGCTCACTTACAGGGGCCATGAGCAGTTCTTC
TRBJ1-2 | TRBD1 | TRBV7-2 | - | CASSSSGTGGDYGYTF | TGTGCCAGCAGCTCCTCCGGGACAGGGGGGGACTATGGCTACACCTTC
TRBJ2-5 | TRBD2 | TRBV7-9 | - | CASSRSGSGETQYF | TGTGCCAGCAGCCGTAGCGGGAGTGGTGAGACCCAGTACTTC
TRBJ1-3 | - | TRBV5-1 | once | CASSLTTSSGNTIYF | TGCGCCAGCAGCTTGACAACAAGCTCTGGAAACACCATATATTTT
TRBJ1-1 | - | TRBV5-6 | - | CASSPTSWLGTEAFF | TGTGCCAGCAGCCCGACCTCCTGGTTGGGCACTGAAGCTTTCTTT
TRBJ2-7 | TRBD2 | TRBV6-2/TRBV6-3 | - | CASSEPSGRRSEQYF | TGTGCCAGCAGCGAGCCTAGCGGGAGGAGGTCCGAGCAGTACTTC
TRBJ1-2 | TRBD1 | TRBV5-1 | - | CASSSPTGTYGHTF | TGCGCCAGCAGCTCCCCGACAGGGACCTATGGCCACACCTTC
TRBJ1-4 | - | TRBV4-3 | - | CASGLGGATNEKLFF | TGCGCCAGCGGATTGGGGGGAGCAACTAATGAAAAACTGTTTTTT
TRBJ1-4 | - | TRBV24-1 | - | CATQDREGADEKLFF | TGTGCCACCCAGGATCGCGAAGGGGCGGACGAAAAACTGTTTTTT
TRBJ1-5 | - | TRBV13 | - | CASSFQGDQPQHF | TGTGCCAGCAGCTTTCAGGGCGATCAGCCCCAGCATTTT
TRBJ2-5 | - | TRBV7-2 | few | CASSLGVNLETQYF | TGTGCCAGCAGCTTAGGGGTAAACCTAGAGACCCAGTACTTC
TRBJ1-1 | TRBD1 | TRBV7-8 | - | CASSRDRVATEAFF | TGTGCCAGCAGCAGAGACAGGGTCGCCACTGAAGCTTTCTTT
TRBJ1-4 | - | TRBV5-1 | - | CASSFQGGEKLFF | TGCGCCAGCAGCTTCCAGGGTGGGGAAAAACTGTTTTTT
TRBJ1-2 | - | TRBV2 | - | CASSVRRDYGYTF | TGTGCCAGCAGTGTAAGAAGGGACTATGGCTACACCTTC
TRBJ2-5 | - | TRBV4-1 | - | CASSQGPGSQETQYF | TGCGCCAGCAGCCAAGGACCCGGGTCCCAAGAGACCCAGTACTTC
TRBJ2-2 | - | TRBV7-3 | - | CASSTGYTGELFF | TGTGCCAGCAGCACAGGCTACACCGGGGAGCTGTTTTTT
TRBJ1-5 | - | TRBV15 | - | CATSKGLDSNQPQHF | TGTGCCACCAGCAAGGGGCTCGATAGCAATCAGCCCCAGCATTTT
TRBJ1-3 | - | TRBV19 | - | CASSFRPTRTGNTIYF | TGTGCCAGTAGTTTCCGACCCACCCGTACTGGAAACACCATATATTTT
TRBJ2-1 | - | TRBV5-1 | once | CASSLGEGVLVREQFF | TGCGCCAGCAGCTTAGGAGAGGGGGTTTTAGTACGAGAGCAGTTCTTC
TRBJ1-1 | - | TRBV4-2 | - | CASSQDLHTEAFF | TGTGCCAGCAGCCAAGATCTCCACACTGAAGCTTTCTTT
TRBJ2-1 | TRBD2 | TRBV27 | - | CASSSSGSYNEQFF | TGTGCCAGCAGTTCTAGCGGGTCCTACAATGAGCAGTTCTTC
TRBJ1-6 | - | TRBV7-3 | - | CASSQIQGSPLHF | TGTGCCAGCAGTCAGATACAAGGATCACCCCTCCACTTT